This TCR beta chain was captured by sequencing in a study of blood T cell repertoires in COVID-19. Sequencing used immunoSEQ multiplex PCR; TCRdb keeps in-frame clones, though not all of them. This table has 150,000 to 200,000 clones, about 88% appearing once. CDR3 size: 13 residues. V gave up 6 bases and J gave up 4 bases, with 12 bases separating them. The origin of this receptor is a man in his forties or fifties with acute or convalescent COVID-19. Input material: peripheral blood. The J gene is TRBJ1-1, the V gene TRBV12-3 or TRBV12-4; D gene uncertain. The CDR3 DNA reads as TGTGCCAGCAGCCCCCGCGGGGTCACTGAAGCTTTCTTT. This sequence encodes CASSPRGVTEAFF.